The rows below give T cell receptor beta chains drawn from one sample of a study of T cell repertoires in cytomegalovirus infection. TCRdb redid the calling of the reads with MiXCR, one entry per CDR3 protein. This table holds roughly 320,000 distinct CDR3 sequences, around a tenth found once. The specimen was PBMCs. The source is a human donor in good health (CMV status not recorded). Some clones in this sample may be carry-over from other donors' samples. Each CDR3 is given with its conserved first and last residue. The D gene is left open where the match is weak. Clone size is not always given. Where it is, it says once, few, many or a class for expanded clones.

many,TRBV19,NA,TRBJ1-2,TGTGCCAGCTCAGGAGTAGGGGATGGCTACACCTTC,CASSGVGDGYTF
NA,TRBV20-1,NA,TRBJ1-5,TGCAGTGCCGGGCGGCACGATCAGCCCCAGCATTTT,CSAGRHDQPQHF
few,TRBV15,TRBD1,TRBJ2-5,TGTGCCACCAGCAGAGTCACAGGGGGATTTGAGACCCAGTACTTC,CATSRVTGGFETQYF
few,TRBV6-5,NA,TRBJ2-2,TGTGCCAGCAGTTACTCGAGGGCGGGATCGGTCACCGGGGAGCTGTTTTTT,CASSYSRAGSVTGELFF
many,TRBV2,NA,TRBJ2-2,TGTGCCAGCAGCCCCAGGGGCCCGCACACCGGGGAGCTGTTTTTT,CASSPRGPHTGELFF
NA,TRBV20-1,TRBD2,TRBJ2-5,TGCAGTGCTCATAGCGGGGTCGGGACCCAGTACTTC,CSAHSGVGTQYF
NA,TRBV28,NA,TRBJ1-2,TGTGCCAGCAGTGAGAGACAGAGCTCCGGCTACACCTTC,CASSERQSSGYTF
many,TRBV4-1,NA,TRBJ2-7,TGCGCCAGCAGTCGATCTACGCCCTCCTACGAGCAGTACTTC,CASSRSTPSYEQYF
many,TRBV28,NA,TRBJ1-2,TGTGCCAGCAGTTTATCGTTGTCCCGGGGCTACACCTTC,CASSLSLSRGYTF
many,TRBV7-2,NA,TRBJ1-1,TGTGCCAGCAGCTTAGCGGCAGGGTTCACTGAAGCTTTCTTT,CASSLAAGFTEAFF